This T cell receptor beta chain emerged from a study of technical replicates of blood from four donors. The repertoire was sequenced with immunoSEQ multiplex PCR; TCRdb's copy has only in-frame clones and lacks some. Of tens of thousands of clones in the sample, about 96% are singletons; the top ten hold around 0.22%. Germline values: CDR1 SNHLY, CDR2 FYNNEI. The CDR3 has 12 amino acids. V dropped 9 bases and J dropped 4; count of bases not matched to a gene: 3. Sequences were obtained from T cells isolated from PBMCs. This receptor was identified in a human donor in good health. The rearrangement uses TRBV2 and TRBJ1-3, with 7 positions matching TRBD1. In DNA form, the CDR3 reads TGTGCCAGTCAGGGGGGCGGAAACACCATATATTTT. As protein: CASQGGGNTIYF.